What follows are 7 T cell receptor beta chains derived from one specimen sequenced in a study of T cell responses to AZD1222 COVID-19 vaccine (dated by TCRdb to the early 2020s). The protocol used for the library was the immunoSEQ multiplex PCR assay. The table comes from immuneACCESS by way of TCRdb, which keeps in-frame sequences with V and J called. Part of the clones is missing from these tables; in studies checked, under half for an unresolved V gene and the rest for unknown reasons. Counted in this sample were fewer than 120,000 clones; 81% of them appeared once. Jointly, the top ten make up 3.5% to 5% of the sample. Sample time point, as interpreted from the label and publication: baseline before first vaccination. The sequencing used peripheral blood, collected on day 0 of AZD1222 vaccination. The receptor source for this set is an adult in good health.

This chain uses TRBV5-1 with TRBJ1-4; the D is unclear. CDR3 length: 13 residues. The germline CDR1 and CDR2 sequences are SGHRS and YFSETQ. V lost 7 bases to trimming and J lost 8 bases, with 15 bases between them. The DNA of the CDR3 is TGCGCCAGCCAGCGCCAGGTCAACGAAAAACTGTTTTTT. Its protein is CASQRQVNEKLFF.

Concerning this clone: At the DNA level, this CDR3 is encoded by other sequences in the same sample as well. V is TRBV7-2 and J is TRBJ2-1; 8 bases align to TRBD2. The V and J ends lost 2 bases and 6 bases, in that order; junction bases with no gene match: 12. The CDR3 sequence is 17 residues long. Germline values: CDR1 SGHTA, CDR2 FQGNSA. The CDR3 coding sequence is TGTGCCAGCAGCTTACGGTCCCGGGGGGGGAGCAGCAATGAGCAGTTCTTC. Translated: CASSLRSRGGSSNEQFF. The entire variable domain, with the rest obtained from reference TRBV7-2 and TRBJ2-1, is as follows: GAGVSQSPSNKVTEKGKDVELRCDPISGHTALYWYRQSLGQGLEFLIYFQGNSAPDKSGLPSDRFSAERTGGSVSTLTIQRTQQEDSAVYLCASSLRSRGGSSNEQFFGPGTRLTVL.

The V call is TRBV27, the J call TRBJ2-2; D is uncertain. Germline-derived CDR1 and CDR2 are MNHEY and SMNVEV (reference sequence). This CDR3 comprises 15 residues. Trimming took 3 bases from V and 6 from J, leaving 14 bases between them. The CDR3 DNA reads as TGTGCCAGCAGTTTTTGGTTAGGGAAACCCGGGGAGCTGTTTTTT. Protein product: CASSFWLGKPGELFF.

The J gene is TRBJ2-7, the V gene TRBV19; D is unresolved. Trimming cost V 8 bases and J 1 base, with 12 bases left between them. This CDR3 contains 13 residues. The V gene's germline CDR1 is LNHDA and CDR2 SQIVND (reference sequence). The chain's CDR3 is CASSVMRSYEQYF. In nucleotides, the CDR3 is TGTGCCAGTTCGGTAATGAGGTCCTACGAGCAGTACTTC.

The chain couples TRBV7-9 to TRBJ1-4; 9 bases map to TRBD1. V shed 3 bases and J 7 bases; nucleotides not matched to a gene: 3. The CDR3 runs 14 residues. In germline, CDR1 is SEHNR, CDR2 FQNEAQ (reference sequence). This CDR3 is CASSFGTGFEKLFF. The CDR3 DNA sequence: TGTGCCAGCAGCTTCGGGACAGGGTTTGAAAAACTGTTTTTT.

This clone was counted between two and nine times. The V and J genes are TRBV4-3 and TRBJ1-2; D gene uncertain. CDR3 length: 15 amino acids. V was pared by 4 bases and J by 3 bases, with 15 bases between. The germline gives CDR1 LGHNA, CDR2 YSLEER. The CDR3 DNA follows: TGCGCCAGCAGCCCCGATGTAGGAGTGGACTATGGCTACACCTTC. Its translation is CASSPDVGVDYGYTF.

The chain uses TRBV7-9 and TRBJ2-3; D might be TRBD1 (5 bases). CDR3 length: 16 residues. Trimming left V 1 base short and J 6 bases short, with 17 bases between. Per the germline V gene, CDR1 is SEHNR and CDR2 is FQNEAQ (reference sequence). The DNA for the CDR3 is TGTGCCAGCAGCTTAGTAAGGGGCCTGAGCAGGGATACGCAGTATTTT. This codes for CASSLVRGLSRDTQYF.